The text below deals with one T cell receptor beta chain. Its antigen is unknown. The CDR3 sequence is 16 residues long. The germline CDR1 and CDR2 sequences are SGDLS and YYNGEE. This sample is drawn from a study of esophageal squamous cell carcinoma under preoperative chemotherapy. At the level of the study: Both tumor-infiltrating lymphocytes and peripheral blood T cells were profiled.

From the PCR reads, TCRdb called clonotypes with MiXCR, one entry per CDR3 protein. The sample has tens of thousands of distinct CDR3 sequences, around 50% seen once; the top ten hold approximately 12%. Study-wide points: After chemotherapy, TCR diversity rose significantly in peripheral T cells but not in tumor-infiltrating lymphocytes. After treatment, tumor-infiltrating lymphocytes apparently came partly from blood T cells.

This sample's time point: before preoperative PTX-NDP chemotherapy. Preoperative chemotherapy with paclitaxel-nedaplatin was given to patients before surgery. The receptor comes from a human donor with esophageal squamous cell carcinoma. The donor label of this sample is uncertain. The specimen was obtained from a patient given preoperative chemotherapy. V and J are TRBV9 and TRBJ2-1; 12 positions match TRBD2. The end of the DNA fits TRBJ2-7 better, so the J call may be wrong. The CDR3: CASSPRTSGIYNEQYF. CDR3 in DNA: TGTGCCAGCAGCCCTAGGACTAGCGGGATTTACAATGAGCAGTACTTC.